This TCR beta chain was recorded in a study of sequential checkpoint blockade in melanoma. Sample treatment: randomized to nivolumab then ipilimumab (arm A) or the reverse (arm B). Sequenced by immunoSEQ multiplex PCR; TCRdb stores in-frame clones only, minus some. The repertoire holds 20,000 to 25,000 clones, with roughly four fifths as singletons. CDR1 MGHDK and CDR2 SYGVNS come from the germline V gene. This CDR3 has 13 amino acids. Trimming took off 2 bases at V and 2 bases at J, with 6 bases between the two ends. The source material was CD8+ T cells sorted from blood (inferred from file names), sampled from a patient given nivolumab and ipilimumab in sequence. This receptor was taken from a human donor with melanoma. The chain carries TRBV25-1 and TRBJ1-2; a weak D match, TRBD1 (6 bases). This CDR3 reads CASSEQGNYGYTF. CDR3 nucleotide sequence: TGTGCCAGCAGTGAACAGGGGAACTATGGCTACACCTTC.